This T cell receptor beta chain was identified in a study of shared clonotypes between healthy human individuals. Study-level information: Each donor's CD4 naive and CD4 memory cells filled three plates apiece, CD8 naive two, and CD8 memory one.

The protocol was immunoSEQ multiplex PCR, while the TCRdb copy is restricted to in-frame clones and leaves out a portion. The table records about 680,000 clones, around 67% of them present only once. The V gene end was trimmed by 1 base and the J gene end by 3 bases; junction bases not matched to a gene: 2. The CDR3 extends over 16 amino acids. CDR1 MNHEY and CDR2 SMNVEV come from the germline V gene (reference sequence). This TCR was recovered from a woman aged 25 to 39 in good health. The V gene is TRBV27, the J gene TRBJ2-2, with 10 nucleotides matching TRBD2. Material: memory CD4+ T cells sorted from blood. Subset in this sample: CD45RA-negative fraction. In DNA form, the CDR3 reads TGTGCCAGCAGTTTATGGCTAGCGGGAGACACCGGGGAGCTGTTTTTT. Translated: CASSLWLAGDTGELFF.